A selection of T cell receptor beta chains follows, all from one sample in a study of blood T cell repertoires in COVID-19. Sequencing was performed with immunoSEQ multiplex PCR; in TCRdb, only in-frame clones are kept and a portion is missing. The repertoire holds 140,000 to 150,000 clones, about 80% seen once, with 3.5% in the top ten. Sequenced: peripheral blood. The receptors stem from a man aged 70-80 years who had recovered from COVID-19. CDR3s include the opening cysteine and the closing phenylalanine or tryptophan. The order of the fields is clone size, D gene, V gene, J gene, CDR3 protein, CDR3 DNA. D genes are given only for firm matches. The size field is filled for only some rows; it gives once, few, many or a size class.

NA,NA,TRBV19,TRBJ1-4,CASSIAGTFYEKLFF,TGTGCCAGTAGTATAGCCGGGACATTTTATGAAAAACTGTTTTTT
NA,NA,TRBV20-1,TRBJ2-7,CSAETAYEQYF,TGCAGTGCTGAGACAGCCTACGAGCAGTACTTC
NA,TRBD2,TRBV4-1,TRBJ2-1,CASRGREGASKDEQFF,TGCGCCAGCAGGGGGCGGGAGGGGGCAAGTAAGGATGAGCAGTTCTTC
NA,NA,TRBV18,TRBJ2-1,CASSPRGATNEQFF,TGTGCCAGCTCACCTCGGGGAGCGACAAATGAGCAGTTCTTC
NA,TRBD1,TRBV5-1,TRBJ2-7,CASSWAETGGYEQYF,TGCGCCAGCAGCTGGGCCGAGACAGGGGGGTACGAGCAGTACTTC
NA,TRBD1,TRBV2,TRBJ1-2,CASSRYSMDRGYGYTF,TGTGCCAGCAGTCGCTACTCTATGGACAGGGGATATGGCTACACCTTC
NA,TRBD1,TRBV7-9,TRBJ1-6,CASSFGTGHNSPLHF,TGTGCCAGCAGCTTCGGGACAGGCCATAATTCACCCCTCCACTTT
NA,TRBD1,TRBV19,TRBJ2-1,CATGGRTLTVVNEQFF,TGTGCTACAGGGGGCCGAACTTTAACGGTGGTCAATGAGCAGTTCTTC
NA,TRBD2,TRBV7-6,TRBJ2-1,CASSSIAGGRYNEQFF,TGTGCCAGCAGCTCCATAGCGGGAGGGCGCTACAATGAGCAGTTCTTC
NA,TRBD2,TRBV19,TRBJ2-5,CASSGLTSAQETQYF,TGTGCCAGTAGTGGATTGACTAGCGCGCAAGAGACCCAGTACTTC
NA,TRBD1,TRBV3-1/TRBV3-2,TRBJ1-3,CATSRDRTSGNTIYF,TGTGCCACCAGCAGGGACAGGACCTCTGGAAACACCATATATTTT
NA,NA,TRBV30,TRBJ1-5,CAWSPGGRQPQHF,TGTGCCTGGAGTCCCGGGGGGAGACAGCCCCAGCATTTT
NA,TRBD1,TRBV6-2/TRBV6-3,TRBJ2-2,CASSSRQGNTGELFF,TGTGCCAGCAGCTCGCGACAGGGAAACACCGGGGAGCTGTTTTTT
once,NA,TRBV27,TRBJ1-1,CASSLLMGGVITEAFF,TGTGCCAGCAGTTTATTAATGGGGGGGGTTATAACTGAAGCTTTCTTT
once,NA,TRBV3-1/TRBV3-2,TRBJ2-1,CASSQDRLVTFNEQFF,TGTGCCAGCAGCCAAGATCGACTAGTAACGTTCAATGAGCAGTTCTTC
NA,NA,TRBV18,TRBJ2-3,CASSPRGRRSSTDTQYF,TGTGCCAGCTCCCCTCGGGGGAGGAGATCTAGCACAGATACGCAGTATTTT
NA,NA,TRBV13,TRBJ2-7,CASSLPTGEQYF,TGTGCCAGCAGCCTTCCGACGGGGGAGCAGTACTTC
NA,TRBD2,TRBV11-2,TRBJ2-7,CASSYWTSKGYEQYF,TGTGCCAGCAGCTATTGGACTAGTAAGGGCTACGAGCAGTACTTC
once,TRBD1,TRBV7-3,TRBJ1-1,CASSPRQGHTEAFF,TGTGCCAGCAGCCCCCGACAGGGACACACTGAAGCTTTCTTT
NA,TRBD1,TRBV5-4,TRBJ1-6,CASSLGTGRSPLHF,TGTGCCAGCAGCTTGGGGACAGGGAGATCACCCCTCCACTTT
NA,NA,TRBV6-4,TRBJ2-3,CASSDYTGSKTDTQYF,TGTGCCAGCAGTGACTACACAGGGTCAAAGACAGATACGCAGTATTTT
NA,TRBD1,TRBV5-1,TRBJ2-5,CASSIGTDVSFETQYF,TGCGCCAGCAGCATAGGGACAGACGTCAGCTTCGAGACCCAGTACTTC
NA,TRBD1,TRBV9,TRBJ2-5,CASSVGPGGETQYF,TGTGCCAGCAGCGTAGGGCCAGGGGGAGAGACCCAGTACTTC
NA,NA,TRBV7-8,TRBJ2-3,CASSLRQPDTQYF,TGTGCCAGCAGCCTCAGACAGCCAGATACGCAGTATTTT
NA,TRBD1,TRBV5-5,TRBJ1-1,CASSLVGYTTGAMNTEAFF,TGTGCCAGCAGCTTGGTGGGATATACGACAGGGGCTATGAACACTGAAGCTTTCTTT
few,TRBD1,TRBV7-2,TRBJ2-7,CASSRAGTGTSEQYF,TGTGCCAGCAGCAGAGCCGGGACAGGGACGTCCGAGCAGTACTTC
NA,TRBD2,TRBV5-4,TRBJ2-5,CASSRDSGREETQYF,TGTGCCAGCAGCCGCGACAGCGGGAGGGAAGAGACCCAGTACTTC
NA,TRBD1,TRBV10-3,TRBJ2-1,CAITDGQGGEQFF,TGTGCCATCACCGACGGACAGGGCGGTGAGCAGTTCTTC
NA,NA,TRBV28,TRBJ2-7,CASSLWGRGQVYEQYF,TGTGCCAGCAGTTTATGGGGCCGAGGGCAGGTTTACGAGCAGTACTTC
NA,TRBD1,TRBV4-1,TRBJ2-1,CASSQEGLTGMEDEQFF,TGCGCCAGCAGCCAAGAGGGGCTGACAGGGATGGAGGATGAGCAGTTCTTC
NA,NA,TRBV2,TRBJ2-3,CASRRRGPTDTQYF,TGTGCCAGCAGGCGGCGGGGGCCGACAGATACGCAGTATTTT
NA,TRBD2,TRBV4-2,TRBJ2-1,CASSQAPGGPNEQFF,TGTGCCAGCAGCCAAGCTCCGGGAGGGCCTAATGAGCAGTTCTTC
NA,NA,TRBV12-3/TRBV12-4,TRBJ1-1,CASSRTGNAFF,TGTGCCAGCAGCCGTACAGGGAATGCTTTCTTT
NA,NA,TRBV19,TRBJ2-7,CATKQGPGYYEQYF,TGTGCCACCAAACAGGGCCCCGGATACTACGAGCAGTACTTC
NA,NA,TRBV7-9,TRBJ2-7,CASSGLLAGYEQYF,TGTGCCAGCAGCGGTCTCCTAGCCGGTTACGAGCAGTACTTC
NA,NA,TRBV20-1,TRBJ2-1,CSASAIATTYNEQFF,TGCAGTGCTAGTGCCATAGCGACTACCTACAATGAGCAGTTCTTC
NA,TRBD2,TRBV7-9,TRBJ2-1,CASRPMWEGPRNNEQFF,TGTGCCAGCAGGCCTATGTGGGAGGGCCCTCGGAACAATGAGCAGTTCTTC
NA,NA,TRBV2,TRBJ1-3,CASSDVSAAAVSGNTIYF,TGTGCCAGCAGTGATGTTTCGGCGGCAGCAGTCTCTGGAAACACCATATATTTT
NA,NA,TRBV2,TRBJ1-4,CASSPAGGATNEKLFF,TGTGCCAGCAGCCCTGCTGGGGGGGCAACTAATGAAAAACTGTTTTTT
many,NA,TRBV3-1/TRBV3-2,TRBJ2-2,CASSQVEYSTGELFF,TGTGCCAGCAGCCAAGTGGAGTATAGTACCGGGGAGCTGTTTTTT
NA,TRBD1,TRBV19,TRBJ2-5,CATGTAYQETQYF,TGTGCCACAGGGACAGCGTACCAAGAGACCCAGTACTTC
once,TRBD2,TRBV4-3,TRBJ2-2,CASSQDLAGGPPGELFF,TGCGCCAGCAGCCAAGATCTTGCGGGAGGGCCCCCCGGGGAGCTGTTTTTT
NA,NA,TRBV20-1,TRBJ2-1,CSASTERQQFF,TGCAGTGCTAGTACGGAGCGGCAGCAGTTCTTC
NA,NA,TRBV5-4,TRBJ2-5,CASSISRDATQYF,TGTGCCAGCAGCATTAGCCGCGATGCGACCCAGTACTTC
NA,TRBD2,TRBV7-9,TRBJ2-1,CASSRTSAAGSYNEQFF,TGTGCCAGCAGCCGAACTAGCGCAGCCGGCTCCTACAATGAGCAGTTCTTC
NA,TRBD1,TRBV10-3,TRBJ2-2,CAISESYRGTDGELFF,TGTGCCATCAGTGAGTCCTACAGGGGGACTGACGGGGAGCTGTTTTTT
NA,TRBD1,TRBV18,TRBJ2-1,CASSSPGGFYNEQFF,TGTGCCAGCTCATCTCCAGGGGGCTTCTACAATGAGCAGTTCTTC
few,TRBD1,TRBV19,TRBJ2-5,CASSISGGDETQYF,TGTGCCAGTAGTATCTCAGGGGGCGACGAGACCCAGTACTTC
NA,NA,TRBV11-3,TRBJ2-1,CASSLDSRLAPYNEQFF,TGTGCCAGCAGCTTAGACTCCAGGCTAGCGCCCTACAATGAGCAGTTCTTC
once,TRBD2,TRBV7-6,TRBJ2-7,CASSLWGLAGESEQYF,TGTGCCAGCAGCTTATGGGGCCTAGCGGGAGAGTCAGAGCAGTACTTC
few,TRBD1,TRBV2,TRBJ1-5,CASSSDGTGYQPQHF,TGTGCCAGCAGTTCAGACGGGACAGGGTATCAGCCCCAGCATTTT
NA,TRBD1,TRBV18,TRBJ1-2,CASSLDRVGYTF,TGTGCCAGCTCACTGGACAGGGTTGGCTACACCTTC
NA,TRBD2,TRBV11-2,TRBJ2-1,CASSSLAGSSYNEQFF,TGTGCCAGCAGCTCATTAGCGGGAAGCTCCTACAATGAGCAGTTCTTC
NA,TRBD1,TRBV19,TRBJ2-1,CASSPWDRYEQFF,TGTGCCAGTAGTCCCTGGGACAGATATGAGCAGTTCTTC
once,NA,TRBV7-8,TRBJ2-1,CASRSSGSYNEQFF,TGTGCCAGCAGGAGTAGCGGATCCTACAATGAGCAGTTCTTC
NA,NA,TRBV24-1,TRBJ1-1,CATAEGGDTEAFF,TGTGCCACCGCAGAGGGGGGGGACACTGAAGCTTTCTTT
once,TRBD1,TRBV15,TRBJ1-1,CATSRDYAGGSSTEAFF,TGTGCCACCAGCAGAGATTATGCAGGGGGCAGTAGCACTGAAGCTTTCTTT